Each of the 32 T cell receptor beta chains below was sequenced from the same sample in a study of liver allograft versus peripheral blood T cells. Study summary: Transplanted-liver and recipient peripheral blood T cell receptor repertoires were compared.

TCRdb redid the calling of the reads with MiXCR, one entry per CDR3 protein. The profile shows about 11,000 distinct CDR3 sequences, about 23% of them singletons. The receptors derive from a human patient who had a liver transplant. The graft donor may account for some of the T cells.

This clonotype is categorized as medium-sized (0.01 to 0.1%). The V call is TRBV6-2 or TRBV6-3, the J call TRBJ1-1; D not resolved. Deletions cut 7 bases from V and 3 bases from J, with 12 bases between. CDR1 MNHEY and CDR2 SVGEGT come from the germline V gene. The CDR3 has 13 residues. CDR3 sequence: CASNWEVYTEAFF. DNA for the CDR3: TGTGCCAGCAATTGGGAAGTCTACACTGAAGCTTTCTTT.

CDR3 bases: TGTGCCAGCAGAATCAACTCGAAAGGGGAAACCGGGGAGCTGTTTTTT. It translates to CASRINSKGETGELFF. The chain employs TRBV6-2 or TRBV6-3 and TRBJ2-2, with a weak D call TRBD1 (5 bases). Looked up from germline, CDR1 is MNHEY and CDR2 is SVGEGT. V was clipped by 6 bases and J by 5 bases, with 19 bases between them. The CDR3 length is 16 residues.

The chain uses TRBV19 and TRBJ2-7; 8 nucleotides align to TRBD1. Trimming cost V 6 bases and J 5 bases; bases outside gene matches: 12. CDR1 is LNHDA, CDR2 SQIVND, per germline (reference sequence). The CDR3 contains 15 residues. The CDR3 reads CASSPQTGATDEQYF. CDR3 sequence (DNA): TGTGCCAGTAGCCCTCAGACAGGGGCCACCGACGAGCAGTACTTC.

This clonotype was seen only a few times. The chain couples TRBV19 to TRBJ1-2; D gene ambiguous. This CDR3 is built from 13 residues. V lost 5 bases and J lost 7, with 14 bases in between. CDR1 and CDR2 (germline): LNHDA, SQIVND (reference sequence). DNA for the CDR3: TGTGCCAGTAGTTCCCCGGGGTGGCGTGGCTACACCTTC. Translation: CASSSPGWRGYTF.

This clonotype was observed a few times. CDR3 amino acids: CASSPRQGNNSPLHF. The CDR3 nucleotides are TGTGCCAGCAGCCCGAGACAGGGGAATAATTCACCCCTCCACTTT. The chain joins TRBV14 to TRBJ1-6, with TRBD1 matching 8 bases. The CDR3 extends over 15 amino acids. Germline V gives CDR1 SGHDN, CDR2 FVKESK. V trimming: 4 bases; J trimming: 5 bases; junction bases outside the gene matches: 4.

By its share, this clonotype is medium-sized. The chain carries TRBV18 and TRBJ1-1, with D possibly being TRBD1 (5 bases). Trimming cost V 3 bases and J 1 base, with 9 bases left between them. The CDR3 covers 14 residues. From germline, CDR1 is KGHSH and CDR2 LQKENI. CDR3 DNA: TGTGCCAGCTCACCGGCAGGGTCGAACACTGAAGCTTTCTTT. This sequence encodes CASSPAGSNTEAFF.

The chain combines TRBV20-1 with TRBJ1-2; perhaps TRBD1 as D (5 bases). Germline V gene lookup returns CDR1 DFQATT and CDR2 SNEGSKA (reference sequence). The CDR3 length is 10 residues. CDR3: CSGGGAGYTF. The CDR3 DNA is TGCAGCGGAGGAGGGGCGGGCTACACCTTC.

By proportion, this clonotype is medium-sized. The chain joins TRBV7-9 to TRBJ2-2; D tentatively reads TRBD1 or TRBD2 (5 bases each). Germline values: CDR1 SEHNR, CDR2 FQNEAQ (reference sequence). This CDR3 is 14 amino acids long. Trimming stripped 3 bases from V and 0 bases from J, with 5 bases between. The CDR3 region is CASSLGANTGELFF. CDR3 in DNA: TGTGCCAGCAGCTTGGGGGCGAACACCGGGGAGCTGTTTTTT.

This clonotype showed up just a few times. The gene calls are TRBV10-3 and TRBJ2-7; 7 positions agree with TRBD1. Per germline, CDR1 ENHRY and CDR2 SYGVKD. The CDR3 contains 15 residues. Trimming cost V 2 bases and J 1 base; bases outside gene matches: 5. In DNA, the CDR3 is TGTGCCATCAGTGAGAGTACGACAGGGTCCTACGAGCAGTACTTC. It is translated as CAISESTTGSYEQYF.

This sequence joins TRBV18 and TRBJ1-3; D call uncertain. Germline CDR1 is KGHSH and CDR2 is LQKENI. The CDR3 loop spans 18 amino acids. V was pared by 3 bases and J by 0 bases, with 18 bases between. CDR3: CASSPRWAGTNSGNTIYF. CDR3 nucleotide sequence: TGTGCCAGCTCACCCCGTTGGGCGGGTACCAACTCTGGAAACACCATATATTTT.

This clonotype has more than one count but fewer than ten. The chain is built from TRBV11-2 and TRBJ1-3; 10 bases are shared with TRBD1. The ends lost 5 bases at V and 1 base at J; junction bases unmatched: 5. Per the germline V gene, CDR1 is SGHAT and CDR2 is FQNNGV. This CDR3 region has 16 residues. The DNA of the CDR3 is TGTGCCAGCAGCCGCCGGACAGGGGGTTCTGGAAACACCATATATTTT. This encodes CASSRRTGGSGNTIYF. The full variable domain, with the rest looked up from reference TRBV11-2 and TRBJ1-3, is EAGVAQSPRYKIIEKRQSVAFWCNPISGHATLYWYQQILGQGPKLLIQFQNNGVVDDSQLPKDRFSAERLKGVDSTLKIQPAKLEDSAVYLCASSRRTGGSGNTIYFGEGSWLTVV.

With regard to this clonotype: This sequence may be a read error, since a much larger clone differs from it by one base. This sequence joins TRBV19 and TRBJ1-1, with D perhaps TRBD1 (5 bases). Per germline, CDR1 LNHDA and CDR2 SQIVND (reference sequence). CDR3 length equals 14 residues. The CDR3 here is CASSPGPPHTVAFF. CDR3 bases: TGTGCCAGTAGTCCGGGACCCCCTCACACTGTAGCTTTCTTT.

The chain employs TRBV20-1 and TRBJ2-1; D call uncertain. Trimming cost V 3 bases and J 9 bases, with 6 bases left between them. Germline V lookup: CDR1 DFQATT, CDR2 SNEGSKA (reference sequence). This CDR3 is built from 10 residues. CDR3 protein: CSASRGEQFF. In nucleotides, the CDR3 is TGCAGTGCTAGCCGCGGTGAGCAGTTCTTC.

DNA for the CDR3: TGTGCCAGTAAATCGTCCTACCTCTATGGCTACACCTTC. Amino acid sequence: CASKSSYLYGYTF. The rearrangement links TRBV19 to TRBJ1-2; D remains ambiguous. Germline CDR1 and CDR2: LNHDA and SQIVND (reference sequence). The CDR3 covers 13 residues. Deletions cut 7 bases from V and 4 bases from J, with 13 bases between.

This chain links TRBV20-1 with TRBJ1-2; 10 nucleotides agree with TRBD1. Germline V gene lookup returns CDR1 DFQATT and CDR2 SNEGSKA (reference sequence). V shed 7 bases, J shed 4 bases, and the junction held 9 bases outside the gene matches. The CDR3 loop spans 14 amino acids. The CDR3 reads CSVGDRGGGYGYTF. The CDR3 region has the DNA TGCAGTGTTGGGGACAGGGGAGGAGGCTATGGCTACACCTTC.

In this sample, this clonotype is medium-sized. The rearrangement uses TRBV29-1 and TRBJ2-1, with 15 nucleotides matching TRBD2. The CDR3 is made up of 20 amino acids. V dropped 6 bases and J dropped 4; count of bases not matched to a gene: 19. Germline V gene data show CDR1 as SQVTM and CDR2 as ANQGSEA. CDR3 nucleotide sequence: TGCAGCGTGTCGGCGAAGGGACTAGCGGGGGGAATAGCGAAGTACAATGAGCAGTTCTTC. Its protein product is CSVSAKGLAGGIAKYNEQFF.

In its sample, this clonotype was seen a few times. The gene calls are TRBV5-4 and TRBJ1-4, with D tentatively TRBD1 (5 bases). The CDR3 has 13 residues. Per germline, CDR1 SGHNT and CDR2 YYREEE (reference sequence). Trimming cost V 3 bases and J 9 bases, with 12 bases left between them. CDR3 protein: CASSSPGDQKLFF. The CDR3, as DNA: TGTGCCAGCAGCTCGCCGGGGGACCAAAAACTGTTTTTT.

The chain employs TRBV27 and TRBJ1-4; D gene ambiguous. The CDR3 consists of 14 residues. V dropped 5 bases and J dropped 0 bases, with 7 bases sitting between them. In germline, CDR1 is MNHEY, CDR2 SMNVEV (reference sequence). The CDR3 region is CASSIRSTNEKLFF. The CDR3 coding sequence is TGTGCCAGCAGTATCAGATCAACTAATGAAAAACTGTTTTTT.

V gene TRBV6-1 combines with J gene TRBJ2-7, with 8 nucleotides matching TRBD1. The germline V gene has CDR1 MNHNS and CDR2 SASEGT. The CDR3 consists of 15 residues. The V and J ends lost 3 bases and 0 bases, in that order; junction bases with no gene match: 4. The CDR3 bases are TGTGCCAGCAGTGATCGAGACAGGGGCTCCTACGAGCAGTACTTC. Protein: CASSDRDRGSYEQYF.

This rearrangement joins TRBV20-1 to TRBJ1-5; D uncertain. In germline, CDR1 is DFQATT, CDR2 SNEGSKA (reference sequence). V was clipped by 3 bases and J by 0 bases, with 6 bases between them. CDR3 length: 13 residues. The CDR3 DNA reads TGCAGTGCTAGTAGGGATAGCAATCAGCCCCAGCATTTT. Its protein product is CSASRDSNQPQHF.

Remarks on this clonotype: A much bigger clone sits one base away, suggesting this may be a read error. The CDR3 loop reads CVSSRTSGRPIHNEQFF. The CDR3 bases are TGTGTCAGCAGCCGAACTAGCGGGAGGCCCATCCACAATGAGCAGTTCTTC. The V and J genes are TRBV13 and TRBJ2-1, with 12 bases aligning to TRBD2. The V gene's germline CDR1 is PRHDT and CDR2 FYEKMQ (reference sequence). This CDR3 has 17 amino acids.

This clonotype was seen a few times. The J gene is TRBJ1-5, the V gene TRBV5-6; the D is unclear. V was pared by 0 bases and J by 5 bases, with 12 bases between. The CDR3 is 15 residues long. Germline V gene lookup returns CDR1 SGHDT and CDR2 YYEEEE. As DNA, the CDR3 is TGTGCCAGCAGCTTGGGGTTCGGGGAATATCAGCCCCAGCATTTT. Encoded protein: CASSLGFGEYQPQHF.

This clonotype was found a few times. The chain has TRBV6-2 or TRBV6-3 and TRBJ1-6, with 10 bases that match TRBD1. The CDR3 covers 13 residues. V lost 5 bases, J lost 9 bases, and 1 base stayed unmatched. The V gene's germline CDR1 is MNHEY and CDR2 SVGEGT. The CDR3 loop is CASSDRGLSPLHF. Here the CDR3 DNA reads TGTGCCAGCAGTGACAGGGGGCTTTCACCCCTCCACTTT.

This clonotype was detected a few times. The CDR3 DNA sequence: TGTGCCAGCAGTTTAGCGGGAACCTCCTACGAGCAGTACTTC. It translates to CASSLAGTSYEQYF. The rearrangement uses TRBV6-5 and TRBJ2-7; the match to TRBD2 covers 8 bases. Trimming removed 4 bases from V and 0 bases from J; junction bases left unmatched: 2. The germline gives CDR1 MNHEY, CDR2 SVGAGI. CDR3 length: 14 amino acids.

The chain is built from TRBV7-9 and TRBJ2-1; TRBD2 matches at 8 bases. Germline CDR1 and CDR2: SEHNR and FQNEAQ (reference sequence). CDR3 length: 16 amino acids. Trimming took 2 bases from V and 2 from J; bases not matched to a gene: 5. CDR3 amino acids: CASSLWLAGTYNEQFF. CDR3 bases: TGTGCCAGCAGCTTATGGCTAGCGGGTACCTACAATGAGCAGTTCTTC.

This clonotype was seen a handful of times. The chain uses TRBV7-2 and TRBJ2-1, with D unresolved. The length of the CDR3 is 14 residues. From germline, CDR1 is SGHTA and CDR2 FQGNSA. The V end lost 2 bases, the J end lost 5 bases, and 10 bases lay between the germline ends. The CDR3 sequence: CASSLSQANNEQFF. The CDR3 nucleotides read TGTGCCAGCAGCTTATCCCAAGCGAACAATGAGCAGTTCTTC. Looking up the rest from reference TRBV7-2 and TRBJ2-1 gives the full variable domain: GAGVSQSPSNKVTEKGKDVELRCDPISGHTALYWYRQSLGQGLEFLIYFQGNSAPDKSGLPSDRFSAERTGGSVSTLTIQRTQQEDSAVYLCASSLSQANNEQFFGPGTRLTVL.

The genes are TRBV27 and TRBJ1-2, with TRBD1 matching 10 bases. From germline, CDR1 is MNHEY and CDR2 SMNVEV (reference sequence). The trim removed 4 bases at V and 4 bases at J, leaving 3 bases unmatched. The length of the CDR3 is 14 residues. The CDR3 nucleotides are TGTGCCAGCAGTTCGACAGGGGGCGGCTATGGCTACACCTTC. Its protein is CASSSTGGGYGYTF.

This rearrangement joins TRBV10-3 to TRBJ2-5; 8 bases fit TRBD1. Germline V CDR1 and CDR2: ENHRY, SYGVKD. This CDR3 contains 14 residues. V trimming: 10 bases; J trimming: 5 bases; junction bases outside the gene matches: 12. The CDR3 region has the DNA TGTGCCACCTCGCCGAGACAGGGGTTGGAGACCCAGTACTTC. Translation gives CATSPRQGLETQYF.

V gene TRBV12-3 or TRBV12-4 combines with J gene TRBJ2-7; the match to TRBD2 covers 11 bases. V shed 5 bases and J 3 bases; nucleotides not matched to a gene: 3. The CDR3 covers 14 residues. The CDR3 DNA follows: TGTGCCAGCAGTCTACTAGCGGGAGACTACGAGCAGTACTTC. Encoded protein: CASSLLAGDYEQYF.

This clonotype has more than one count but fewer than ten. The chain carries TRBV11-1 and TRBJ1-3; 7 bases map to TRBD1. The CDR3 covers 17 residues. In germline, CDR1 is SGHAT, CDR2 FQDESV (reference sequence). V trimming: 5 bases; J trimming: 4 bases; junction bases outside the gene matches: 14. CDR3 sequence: CASSPLGTVTFGNTIYF. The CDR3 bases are TGTGCCAGCAGCCCACTCGGGACAGTGACTTTCGGAAACACCATATATTTT.

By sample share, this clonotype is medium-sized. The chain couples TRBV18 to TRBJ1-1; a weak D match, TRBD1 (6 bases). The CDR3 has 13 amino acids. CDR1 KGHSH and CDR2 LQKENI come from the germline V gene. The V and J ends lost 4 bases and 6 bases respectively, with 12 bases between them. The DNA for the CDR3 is TGTGCCAGCTCACTTCAGGGGATGGCTGAAGCTTTCTTT. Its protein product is CASSLQGMAEAFF.

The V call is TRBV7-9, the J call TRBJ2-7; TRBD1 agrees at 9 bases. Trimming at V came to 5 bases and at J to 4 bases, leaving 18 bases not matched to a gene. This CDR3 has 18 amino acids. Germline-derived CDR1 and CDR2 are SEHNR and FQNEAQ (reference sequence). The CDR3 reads CASSRPGQGKDLIYEQYF. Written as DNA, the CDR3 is TGTGCCAGCAGCAGACCGGGACAGGGAAAAGACTTAATATACGAGCAGTACTTC.